This T cell receptor beta chain comes out of a study of T-cell reconstitution after alpha-beta-depleted transplantation in children. In its sample, this clonotype was seen many times. Its antigen is unknown. A library of TCRbeta sequences, prepared with unique molecular identifiers, was generated. TCRdb redid the calling of the PCR reads with MiXCR, one entry per CDR3 protein. Found here are some 200,000 distinct CDR3 sequences, roughly 8.1% of them singletons; the top ten hold 35% to 45%. The study, taken as a whole, reports: As was reported, about two months after transplant, alpha-beta T cells came from several hundred expanded graft clones. Diversity and T-cell counts at one year after transplant derived mostly from new T cells.

CDR3 length equals 16 residues. From germline, CDR1 is SQVTM and CDR2 ANQGSEA. With V trimmed by 5 bases and J by 4 bases, 11 bases remained unmatched. The chain recombines TRBV29-1 with TRBJ1-2; 12 bases map to TRBD1. This TCR came from a male patient between 2 and 15 years old who had a stem cell transplant for acute myeloid leukemia, so the T cells may come from the graft donor. The sequenced sample was PBMCs, mostly from graft donor cells, obtained 360 days after TCRalphabeta/CD19-depleted stem cell transplant. CDR3 DNA sequence: TGCAGCGTTACTTTCGGGGACAGGGGGCAGAGCTATGGCTACACCTTC. It is translated as CSVTFGDRGQSYGYTF.